One sample yielded the 27 T cell receptor beta chains listed below, sequenced in a study of Ad26.COV2.S vaccination and SARS-CoV-2 variants. The protocol was immunoSEQ multiplex PCR, while the TCRdb copy is restricted to in-frame clones and leaves out a portion. The profile covers 85,000 to 95,000 clones, with more than 65% appearing a single time and approximately 15% taken by the ten largest. The sequences come from peripheral blood, collected after recovery from COVID-19. The receptors stem from a human donor who had recovered from COVID-19.

The genes are TRBV28 and TRBJ1-2, with D hard to call. Trimming cost V 3 bases and J 8 bases, with 10 bases left between them. There are 12 residues in the CDR3. The germline V gene has CDR1 MDHEN and CDR2 SYDVKM. CDR3 loop: CASSFGSRGYTF. In nucleotides, the CDR3 is TGTGCCAGCAGTTTTGGGAGCCGGGGCTACACCTTC.

The chain recombines TRBV7-9 with TRBJ2-1; the D gene is possibly TRBD2 (7 bases). Per the germline V gene, CDR1 is SEHNR and CDR2 is FQNEAQ (reference sequence). Trimming left V 5 bases short and J 8 bases short, with 19 bases between. This CDR3 comprises 15 residues. The CDR3 coding sequence is TGTGCCAGCAGCCTCGAAGGGAGGGGGAGCGATGAGCAGTTCTTC. It translates to CASSLEGRGSDEQFF.

The chain uses TRBV24-1 and TRBJ2-1; D is possibly TRBD2 (5 bases). Per the germline V gene, CDR1 is KGHDR and CDR2 is SFDVKD. This CDR3 is 15 amino acids long. V was trimmed by 1 base and J by 5 bases, leaving 11 bases between them. CDR3 sequence (DNA): TGTGCCACCAGTGATTTTTTGGATAGCGACAATGAGCAGTTCTTC. Translated, it gives CATSDFLDSDNEQFF.

The chain employs TRBV7-9 and TRBJ2-6; tentatively, D is TRBD1 (5 bases). This CDR3 has 16 residues. V lost 2 bases to trimming and J lost 2 bases, with 10 bases between them. Germline CDR1 reads SEHNR; CDR2 reads FQNEAQ (reference sequence). The CDR3 loop reads CASSLLPGTGANVLTF. CDR3 bases: TGTGCCAGCAGCTTACTCCCAGGGACTGGGGCCAACGTCCTGACTTTC.

This chain joins TRBV6-2 or TRBV6-3 and TRBJ2-1; 9 bases agree with TRBD2. The germline CDR1 and CDR2 sequences are MNHEY and SVGEGT. Trimming cost V 0 bases and J 7 bases; bases outside gene matches: 10. This CDR3 region has 17 residues. The CDR3 loop is CASSYSKPTSGANEQFF. CDR3 nucleotide sequence: TGTGCCAGCAGTTACTCGAAGCCGACTAGCGGAGCAAATGAGCAGTTCTTC.

The rearrangement uses TRBV5-5 and TRBJ2-5; possible D gene TRBD1, 5 bases. The CDR3 runs 14 residues. Germline CDR1 and CDR2: SGHKS and YYEKEE (reference sequence). Deletions cut 4 bases from V and 6 bases from J, with 16 bases between. The CDR3 nucleotides are TGTGCCAGCAGCGTCTCAGGGCTAGTAAAGACCCAGTACTTC. Protein sequence: CASSVSGLVKTQYF.

The chain has TRBV29-1 and TRBJ1-2; D possibly corresponds to TRBD1 (6 bases). V was cut by 4 bases and J by 8 bases, with 11 bases left in between. Germline CDR1 and CDR2: SQVTM and ANQGSEA. The CDR3 sequence is 11 residues long. The CDR3 region is CSVVWGQGYTF. CDR3 DNA sequence: TGCAGCGTTGTGTGGGGACAAGGCTACACCTTC.

V usage is TRBV5-6 and J usage is TRBJ1-6, with 7 bases lining up with TRBD1. J lost 10 bases, V lost 4 bases, and 5 bases had no gene match. The CDR3 length is 13 residues. Germline lookup yields CDR1 SGHDT and CDR2 YYEEEE. The CDR3 is CASSPSQGSPLHF. DNA for the CDR3: TGTGCCAGCAGCCCGTCACAGGGGTCACCCCTCCACTTT.

The J gene is TRBJ2-7, the V gene TRBV19; tentative D call: TRBD2 (5 bases). The CDR3 spans 14 residues. CDR1 and CDR2 from the germline V gene are LNHDA and SQIVND (reference sequence). Between the trimmed V and J ends, which lost 2 bases and 2 bases, there was a span of 10 bases. CDR3 region: CASSIMPGTYEQYF. Here the CDR3 DNA reads TGTGCCAGTAGTATAATGCCGGGAACCTACGAGCAGTACTTC.

The V call is TRBV13, the J call TRBJ2-3; possibly TRBD2 for D (5 bases). V lost 1 base, J lost 0 bases, and 11 bases lay in between. Germline assignment: CDR1 PRHDT and CDR2 FYEKMQ (reference sequence). The CDR3 sequence is 16 residues long. The CDR3 DNA follows: TGTGCCAGCAGCTTAGAATTCGAGGGAAGCACAGATACGCAGTATTTT. Its protein is CASSLEFEGSTDTQYF.

V usage is TRBV4-2 and J usage is TRBJ2-3; 8 positions match TRBD2. The V gene end was trimmed by 1 base and the J gene end by 4 bases; junction bases not matched to a gene: 4. The CDR3 contains 15 residues. The germline CDR1 and CDR2 sequences are LGHNA and YNFKEQ. The CDR3, as DNA: TGTGCCAGCAGCCAAGTAGCGGGACCCCCAGATACGCAGTATTTT. It encodes CASSQVAGPPDTQYF.

This clone was observed a handful of times. This chain uses TRBV5-1 with TRBJ2-3, with D uncertain. The germline V and J ends were trimmed by 2 bases and 6 bases, with 10 bases remaining between them. CDR1 and CDR2 from the germline V gene are SGHRS and YFSETQ. The CDR3 is made up of 13 amino acids. CDR3 nucleotide sequence: TGCGCCAGCAGCTTAGAGAGGCGGGATACGCAGTATTTT. Amino acid sequence: CASSLERRDTQYF.

In DNA, the CDR3 is TGCAGCGTTGAAGTTGTATACACCGGGGAGCTGTTTTTT. This translates into CSVEVVYTGELFF. The chain combines TRBV29-1 with TRBJ2-2, with D unresolved. Germline V gives CDR1 SQVTM, CDR2 ANQGSEA. The CDR3 has 13 amino acids. V was cut by 1 base and J by 3 bases, with 6 bases left in between.

This sequence joins TRBV4-3 and TRBJ1-5; D unclear. Germline V gene sequence: CDR1 LGHNA, CDR2 YSLEER. The CDR3 totals 13 residues. Trimming took 1 base from V and 6 from J, leaving 7 bases between them. CDR3 nucleotides: TGCGCCAGCAGCCAAGGGTTCAGTCAGCCCCAGCATTTT. The encoded protein is CASSQGFSQPQHF.

As concerns this clone: This specimen includes other DNA sequences encoding the same CDR3. This chain links TRBV7-9 with TRBJ1-6; tentatively, D is TRBD1 (5 bases). Trimming removed 1 base at V and 7 bases at J, with 5 bases between. The germline V gene encodes CDR1 SEHNR and CDR2 FQNEAQ (reference sequence). The CDR3 contains 13 residues. The CDR3 reads CASSLGGNSPLHF. CDR3 DNA sequence: TGTGCCAGCAGCTTAGGGGGCAATTCACCCCTCCACTTT. Complete variable domain (other parts from reference TRBV7-9 and TRBJ1-6): DTGVSQNPRHKITKRGQNVTFRCDPISEHNRLYWYRQTLGQGPEFLTYFQNEAQLEKSRLLSDRFSAERPKGSFSTLEIQRTEQGDSAMYLCASSLGGNSPLHFGNGTRLTVT.

The chain carries TRBV29-1 and TRBJ2-1; 10 bases match TRBD2. Germline values: CDR1 SQVTM, CDR2 ANQGSEA. The CDR3 extends over 16 amino acids. J lost 1 base, V lost 1 base, and 4 bases had no gene match. CDR3 nucleotides: TGCAGCGTTGAAGGCCTAGCGGGAGCATCCTACAATGAGCAGTTCTTC. Translating gives CSVEGLAGASYNEQFF.

The rearrangement uses TRBV10-3 and TRBJ1-4; tentatively, D is TRBD1 (5 bases). The CDR3 runs to 14 residues. The V end was cut by 7 bases, the J end by 2 bases, with 11 bases between. Germline CDR1 is ENHRY and CDR2 is SYGVKD. The CDR3 DNA is TGTGCCATCAAGGCAGGGAGGACTAATGAAAAACTGTTTTTT. Its protein is CAIKAGRTNEKLFF.

This clone occurred once. The V gene is TRBV9, the J gene TRBJ2-7; 8 bases align to TRBD2. CDR1 is SGDLS and CDR2 is YYNGEE in the germline V gene. V trimming: 4 bases; J trimming: 4 bases; junction bases outside the gene matches: 10. This CDR3 comprises 15 residues. The CDR3 is CASSLTSELIYEQYF. In DNA form, the CDR3 reads TGTGCCAGCAGCTTGACTAGCGAGTTAATATACGAGCAGTACTTC.

The V gene is TRBV19, the J gene TRBJ2-1; maybe TRBD2 (6 bases). Trimming shortened V by 3 bases and J by 9 bases, and 18 bases separated the two germline ends. Germline-derived CDR1 and CDR2 are LNHDA and SQIVND (reference sequence). The CDR3 contains 15 residues. The CDR3: CASSISGRLGGEQFF. DNA of the CDR3: TGTGCCAGTAGTATTTCAGGCCGGTTGGGAGGTGAGCAGTTCTTC.

The table lists this clone with a few counts. The V and J genes are TRBV9 and TRBJ2-2, with D unclear. The CDR3 has 17 residues. Trimming left V 4 bases short and J 0 bases short, with 16 bases between. In germline, CDR1 is SGDLS, CDR2 YYNGEE. The CDR3: CASSPLGWRSNTGELFF. CDR3 DNA sequence: TGTGCCAGCAGCCCTCTAGGATGGCGATCGAACACCGGGGAGCTGTTTTTT.

The genes are TRBV11-2 and TRBJ2-3; D unclear. V lost 8 bases and J 0 bases, leaving 12 bases between the germline ends. Germline lookup yields CDR1 SGHAT and CDR2 FQNNGV. The CDR3 has 14 amino acids. The CDR3 here is CASGIGISTDTQYF. The CDR3 coding sequence is TGTGCCAGCGGTATAGGGATTAGCACAGATACGCAGTATTTT.

The chain is built from TRBV2 and TRBJ1-3; possibly TRBD1 for D (5 bases). Germline V gene data show CDR1 as SNHLY and CDR2 as FYNNEI. The V end lost 8 bases, the J end lost 2 bases, and 13 bases lay between the germline ends. The CDR3 is 14 amino acids. CDR3 coding DNA: TGTGCCAGCGCGACAGTTCCACCTGGAAACACCATATATTTT. This gives the protein CASATVPPGNTIYF. The full variable domain, rest sourced from reference TRBV2 and TRBJ1-3, is EPEVTQTPSHQVTQMGQEVILRCVPISNHLYFYWYRQILGQKVEFLVSFYNNEISEKSEIFDDQFSVERPDGSNFTLKIRSTKLEDSAMYFCASATVPPGNTIYFGEGSWLTVV.

The gene calls are TRBV14 and TRBJ2-1; no definite D call. Germline-derived CDR1 and CDR2 are SGHDN and FVKESK. The CDR3 runs 15 residues. Trimming removed 1 base at V and 3 bases at J, with 10 bases between. The CDR3 loop is CASSQVSRVYNEQFF. CDR3 nucleotides: TGTGCCAGCAGCCAAGTTTCTCGGGTCTACAATGAGCAGTTCTTC.

The chain carries TRBV27 and TRBJ1-2; 10 nucleotides align to TRBD1. Germline V gives CDR1 MNHEY, CDR2 SMNVEV (reference sequence). The CDR3 contains 14 residues. J was trimmed by 3 bases and V by 6 bases; bases with no gene match: 4. The chain's CDR3 is CASRRTGGDYGYTF. The CDR3 nucleotides read TGTGCCAGCAGACGGACAGGGGGAGACTATGGCTACACCTTC.

The chain uses TRBV9 and TRBJ2-1; 10 bases map to TRBD2. The V gene's germline CDR1 is SGDLS and CDR2 YYNGEE. There are 13 residues in the CDR3. Losses at the gene ends were 7 bases for V and 3 bases for J; bases not matched to a gene: 1. The CDR3 protein is CASGLAVYNEQFF. CDR3 DNA: TGTGCCAGCGGACTAGCGGTCTACAATGAGCAGTTCTTC.

The chain recombines TRBV3-1 (or the pseudogene TRBV3-2) with TRBJ2-4, with 7 bases identical to TRBD2. With 6 bases clipped from V and 1 base from J, the junction kept 18 bases outside the gene matches. The germline V gene has CDR1 LGHDT and CDR2 YNNKEL (reference sequence). The CDR3 is made up of 19 amino acids. The CDR3 spells CASRLPGGRESIAKNIQYF. The CDR3 nucleotides are TGTGCCAGCAGGTTGCCTGGCGGGAGAGAGTCGATCGCCAAAAACATTCAGTACTTC.

CDR3 DNA: TGTGCCAGCAGGCCAAGCTCTGGGGCCAACGTCCTGACTTTC. Its protein is CASRPSSGANVLTF. The rearrangement links TRBV11-1 to TRBJ2-6; D gene ambiguous. The CDR3 is made up of 14 amino acids. CDR1 is SGHAT and CDR2 is FQDESV in the germline V gene (reference sequence). With 6 bases removed from V and 0 bases from J, the gap between germline ends came to 6 bases.